Each of the 6 T cell receptor beta chains below was sequenced from the same sample in a study of immune evolution from preneoplasia to lung adenocarcinoma. Sequencing used immunoSEQ multiplex PCR; TCRdb keeps in-frame clones, though not all of them. Found here are fewer than 50,000 clones, more than 60% of them singletons; the top ten hold about 4.7%. The sample was FFPE invasive lung adenocarcinoma tissue. All receptors derive from a person between 60 and 70 years old with lung adenocarcinoma.

V gene TRBV30 combines with J gene TRBJ1-1; D is undetermined. The CDR3 is made up of 13 amino acids. With 0 bases removed from V and 5 bases from J, the gap between germline ends came to 10 bases. The V gene's germline CDR1 is GTSNPN and CDR2 SVGIG (reference sequence). CDR3 amino acids: CAWSVQSGTEAFF. For the CDR3, the DNA is TGTGCCTGGAGTGTACAAAGTGGAACTGAAGCTTTCTTT.

This clone has only a few counts. The V gene is TRBV7-6, the J gene TRBJ2-7; D may match TRBD1 or TRBD2 (6 bases each). The V gene's germline CDR1 is SGHVS and CDR2 FNYEAQ. Trimming left V 7 bases short and J 3 bases short, with 19 bases between. This CDR3 has 15 residues. Written as DNA, the CDR3 is TGTGCCAGCACCCCGGGGGCTAGCCGGCACTACGAGCAGTACTTC. This sequence encodes CASTPGASRHYEQYF. Based on the CDR3 plus reference TRBV7-6 and TRBJ2-7, the full variable domain is GAGVSQSPRYKVTKRGQDVALRCDPISGHVSLYWYRQALGQGPEFLTYFNYEAQQDKSGLPNDRFSAERPEGSISTLTIQRTEQRDSAMYRCASTPGASRHYEQYFGPGTRLTVT.

As concerns this clone: The same CDR3 is also encoded by other DNA sequences in this sample. The rearrangement uses TRBV15 and TRBJ2-7; possible D gene TRBD1, 6 bases. CDR3 length: 15 amino acids. Trimming took off 1 base at V and 0 bases at J, with 10 bases between the two ends. Germline-derived CDR1 and CDR2 are LNHNV and YYDKDF (reference sequence). CDR3 nucleotides: TGTGCCACCAGCAGAGCCGACAGGTCCTCCTACGAGCAGTACTTC. Translating it yields CATSRADRSSYEQYF.

This chain connects TRBV30 to TRBJ1-2; TRBD1 aligns across 7 bases. The CDR3 is made up of 15 amino acids. Losses at the gene ends were 6 bases for V and 7 bases for J; bases not matched to a gene: 17. Germline lookup yields CDR1 GTSNPN and CDR2 SVGIG (reference sequence). CDR3 amino acids: CACPEGAGEDLGYTF. The CDR3 DNA is TGTGCCTGCCCCGAGGGGGCAGGGGAAGATCTTGGCTACACCTTC.

The V and J genes are TRBV9 and TRBJ1-2; TRBD1 aligns across 7 bases. The V and J ends lost 0 bases and 2 bases, in that order; junction bases with no gene match: 7. Germline V lookup: CDR1 SGDLS, CDR2 YYNGEE. There are 16 residues in the CDR3. CDR3: CASSVDRGRGNYGYTF. DNA for the CDR3: TGTGCCAGCAGCGTAGATAGGGGGCGAGGAAACTATGGCTACACCTTC.

Points on this clone: The sample holds other DNA sequences that translate to the same CDR3. The chain couples TRBV7-9 to TRBJ1-4, with D possibly being TRBD1 (6 bases). Germline V gene sequence: CDR1 SEHNR, CDR2 FQNEAQ (reference sequence). Deletions cut 0 bases from V and 5 bases from J, with 7 bases between. CDR3 length equals 14 residues. CDR3 sequence reads: CASSLAGQNEKLFF. For the CDR3, the DNA is TGTGCCAGCAGCTTAGCAGGACAGAATGAAAAACTGTTTTTT.